This T cell receptor beta chain stems from a study of response to subunit inactivated influenza vaccine. Trimming cost V 5 bases and J 7 bases; bases outside gene matches: 11. Germline CDR1 reads SEHNR; CDR2 reads FQNEAQ (reference sequence). The length of the CDR3 is 17 residues. TCRdb processed the RT-PCR reads anew with MiXCR; each CDR3 protein has one entry. The table shows about 500,000 distinct CDR3 sequences, with 16% occurring only once. This specimen consisted of CD4+ T cells sorted from PBMCs, obtained around 25 months after vaccination. The clonotype comes from a man aged 50 to 69 who received an inactivated influenza vaccine. The gene calls are TRBV7-9 and TRBJ2-1; 13 bases agree with TRBD2. CDR3 loop: CASSPRLAGGLFNEQFF. The CDR3 DNA is TGTGCCAGCAGCCCGAGACTAGCGGGAGGACTATTTAATGAGCAGTTCTTC.